The 30 T cell receptor beta chains in this list originate from one sample, sequenced in a study of cytomegalovirus exposure and HLA in healthy donors. Vbeta (60) and Jbeta (13) primers were used in the PCR. Assay: immunoSEQ multiplex PCR; the TCRdb copy retains only in-frame clones and omits some. The sample has roughly 230,000 clones, around nine tenths seen once. Specimen: PBMCs. The receptor source for this set is a girl aged 2 to 9 in good health and CMV-seronegative.

This clone was detected a few times. The chain has TRBV5-6 and TRBJ1-1, with 7 bases lining up with TRBD1. With 6 bases clipped from V and 4 bases from J, the junction kept 3 bases outside the gene matches. Germline values: CDR1 SGHDT, CDR2 YYEEEE. The CDR3 totals 12 residues. As DNA, the CDR3 is TGTGCCAGCACCAGGGGGGCCACTGAAGCTTTCTTT. Its protein is CASTRGATEAFF. Full variable domain (remainder filled in from reference TRBV5-6 and TRBJ1-1): DAGVTQSPTHLIKTRGQQVTLRCSPKSGHDTVSWYQQALGQGPQFIFQYYEEEERQRGNFPDRFSGHQFPNYSSELNVNALLLGDSALYLCASTRGATEAFFGQGTRLTVV.

The genes are TRBV9 and TRBJ1-2, with D maybe TRBD1 (6 bases). The V end lost 4 bases, the J end lost 2 bases, and 21 bases lay between the germline ends. Germline loops: CDR1 SGDLS, CDR2 YYNGEE. CDR3 length: 17 residues. DNA for the CDR3: TGTGCCAGCAGCTCCTACCCTCCCTACACAGGGAACTATGGCTACACCTTC. It translates to CASSSYPPYTGNYGYTF.

This sequence joins TRBV10-2 and TRBJ1-5; tentative D call: TRBD1 (5 bases). Per the germline V gene, CDR1 is WSHSY and CDR2 is SAAADI. This CDR3 comprises 13 residues. V was pared by 4 bases and J by 7 bases, with 11 bases between. CDR3 in amino acids: CASSVGARQPQHF. The CDR3 DNA reads as TGCGCCAGCAGTGTAGGGGCGAGGCAGCCCCAGCATTTT.

CDR3 in amino acids: CASSEGTGDFEDSNQPQHF. CDR3 in DNA: TGCGCCAGCAGTGAGGGGACAGGGGACTTTGAAGATAGCAATCAGCCCCAGCATTTT. The chain uses TRBV10-1 and TRBJ1-5; 10 nucleotides match TRBD1. The trim removed 2 bases at V and 0 bases at J, leaving 10 bases unmatched. Germline V gene sequence: CDR1 WNHNN, CDR2 SYGVQD (reference sequence). The CDR3 runs 19 residues.

The CDR3, as DNA: TGTGCCAGCAGTTCAGCCGGGACAGTTAAGAACACCGGGGAGCTGTTTTTT. Residues: CASSSAGTVKNTGELFF. The chain links TRBV28 to TRBJ2-2; 7 bases are a match to TRBD1. CDR3 length equals 17 residues. Germline CDR1 reads MDHEN; CDR2 reads SYDVKM. Losses at the gene ends were 4 bases for V and 1 base for J; bases not matched to a gene: 9.

This sequence joins TRBV5-4 and TRBJ2-3; 10 nucleotides line up with TRBD2. CDR3 length equals 16 residues. The V gene's germline CDR1 is SGHNT and CDR2 YYREEE (reference sequence). V trimming: 2 bases; J trimming: 6 bases; junction bases outside the gene matches: 9. In DNA form, the CDR3 reads TGTGCCAGCAGCTTCTGGGGGCTAGCGGGAGTCGATACGCAGTATTTT. Amino acid sequence: CASSFWGLAGVDTQYF.

The chain combines TRBV9 with TRBJ2-5, with 16 bases lining up with TRBD2. The CDR3 contains 18 residues. Looked up from germline, CDR1 is SGDLS and CDR2 is YYNGEE. J gave up 7 bases and V 4 bases, and 13 bases lay outside the gene matches. CDR3: CASSPGTSGGAGYGTQYF. As DNA, the CDR3 is TGTGCCAGCAGCCCAGGGACTAGCGGGGGGGCCGGGTATGGGACCCAGTACTTC.

The chain is built from TRBV19 and TRBJ2-4, with 8 bases lining up with TRBD1. Germline V lookup: CDR1 LNHDA, CDR2 SQIVND (reference sequence). V gave up 7 bases and J gave up 5 bases; unmatched junction bases: 10. This CDR3 comprises 15 residues. CDR3 in DNA: TGTGCCAGTAATATGCTGGGGACAGGCGAAAACATTCAGTACTTC. Translating gives CASNMLGTGENIQYF.

The rearrangement links TRBV28 to TRBJ1-6; TRBD1 matches at 8 bases. After removal of 2 bases from V and 6 bases from J, the junction contained 9 bases not matched to a gene. The CDR3 contains 17 residues. Per germline, CDR1 MDHEN and CDR2 SYDVKM. The CDR3 reads CASSLTTGDLFNSPLHF. CDR3 nucleotide sequence: TGTGCCAGCAGTTTAACGACAGGGGACCTCTTTAATTCACCCCTCCACTTT.

The table lists this clone with a count of one. The chain has TRBV19 and TRBJ2-7, with D perhaps matching TRBD1 (6 bases). Trimming pared 6 bases from V and 6 bases from J, leaving 15 bases between. Per germline, CDR1 LNHDA and CDR2 SQIVND (reference sequence). The CDR3 spans 13 residues. The CDR3 DNA reads as TGTGCCAGTAGGGAAAGGGGGTTAGGCGAGCAGTACTTC. Translation gives CASRERGLGEQYF.

V usage is TRBV5-1 and J usage is TRBJ1-1, with 9 bases lining up with TRBD1. Germline-derived CDR1 and CDR2 are SGHRS and YFSETQ. CDR3 size: 17 residues. With V trimmed by 8 bases and J by 4 bases, 18 bases remained unmatched. In nucleotides, the CDR3 is TGCGCCAGTACGCCGTCAGGTGCCGGGACAGGGCGCACTGAAGCTTTCTTT. As protein: CASTPSGAGTGRTEAFF.

The CDR3 DNA sequence: TGTGCCAGCAGCCAAGTCGCGCGGGGCCTAAAGGGCGTCGAGCAGTACTTC. It codes for CASSQVARGLKGVEQYF. The chain employs TRBV4-2 and TRBJ2-7; TRBD2 might be the D (6 bases). The length of the CDR3 is 17 residues. Trimming left V 1 base short and J 6 bases short, with 22 bases between. The V gene's germline CDR1 is LGHNA and CDR2 YNFKEQ.

The V and J genes are TRBV15 and TRBJ2-7, with 7 bases lining up with TRBD1. The CDR3 contains 14 residues. CDR1 and CDR2 (germline): LNHNV, YYDKDF (reference sequence). V lost 8 bases, J lost 3 bases, and 10 bases stayed unmatched. CDR3 nucleotide sequence: TGTGCCACCCGTCCGAAAGGGGGCGGCTACGAGCAGTACTTC. Translation gives CATRPKGGGYEQYF.

The chain carries TRBV28 and TRBJ2-7; 8 nucleotides match TRBD2. The V and J ends lost 0 bases and 4 bases, in that order; junction bases with no gene match: 11. CDR1 is MDHEN and CDR2 is SYDVKM in the germline V gene. The CDR3 spans 17 residues. The CDR3 sequence is CASSLWGGRGGRYEQYF. The CDR3 DNA follows: TGTGCCAGCAGTTTATGGGGGGGACGCGGGGGGAGGTACGAGCAGTACTTC.

This clone was found once. The J gene is TRBJ1-6, the V gene TRBV6-4; D gene unclear. V dropped 4 bases and J dropped 7 bases, with 11 bases sitting between them. From germline, CDR1 is MRHNA and CDR2 SNTAGT. This CDR3 has 14 amino acids. CDR3 protein: CASSVIAGNSPLHF. DNA of the CDR3: TGTGCCAGCAGTGTAATAGCTGGAAATTCACCCCTCCACTTT.

There are a few counts of this clone. The chain couples TRBV30 to TRBJ1-5; 8 positions agree with TRBD1. With V trimmed by 2 bases and J by 4 bases, 4 bases remained unmatched. The CDR3 sequence is 14 residues long. Germline-derived CDR1 and CDR2 are GTSNPN and SVGIG (reference sequence). This chain's CDR3 is CAWSRGQGNQPQHF. The CDR3, as DNA: TGTGCCTGGAGTCGCGGACAGGGAAATCAGCCCCAGCATTTT.

The chain uses TRBV9 and TRBJ1-3; D gene uncertain. The CDR3 has 16 amino acids. Trimming shortened V by 2 bases and J by 0 bases, and 12 bases separated the two germline ends. Germline V CDR1 and CDR2: SGDLS, YYNGEE. The CDR3 spells CASSVYGETSGNTIYF. The CDR3 DNA follows: TGTGCCAGCAGCGTCTACGGTGAAACCTCTGGAAACACCATATATTTT.

The chain couples TRBV25-1 to TRBJ2-3; D is possibly TRBD1 (5 bases). The CDR3 contains 16 residues. The ends were cut back, 1 base at V and 2 bases at J, with 13 bases in the middle. The germline V gene encodes CDR1 MGHDK and CDR2 SYGVNS. Here the CDR3 DNA reads TGTGCCAGCAGTGAATGGCAGGGCGTAGTCACAGATACGCAGTATTTT. It specifies CASSEWQGVVTDTQYF.

This clone was picked up one time. V is TRBV21-1 and J is TRBJ2-3; the D call in the table, TRBD2, was not verified against the DNA. TRBV21-1 is labeled a pseudogene. The CDR3 sequence is 17 residues long. This CDR3 reads CASSKVSTSGTSDTQYF. Written as DNA, the CDR3 is TGTGCCAGCAGCAAAGTATCTACTAGCGGGACTTCAGATACGCAGTATTTT.

The chain has TRBV10-3 and TRBJ2-1; TRBD2 matches 10 bases. Per germline, CDR1 ENHRY and CDR2 SYGVKD. The CDR3 loop spans 17 amino acids. V dropped 2 bases and J dropped 4; count of bases not matched to a gene: 8. The CDR3 nucleotides are TGTGCCATCAGTGAGCTTCAGACTAGCGGGCTATACAATGAGCAGTTCTTC. As protein: CAISELQTSGLYNEQFF.

The V call is TRBV2, the J call TRBJ1-2; D remains ambiguous. The CDR3 is 11 residues long. Germline CDR1 is SNHLY and CDR2 is FYNNEI. The V end was cut by 1 base, the J end by 8 bases, with 5 bases between. CDR3 sequence reads: CASSEELGYTF. CDR3 coding DNA: TGTGCCAGCAGTGAAGAATTAGGCTACACCTTC.

This chain links TRBV11-2 with TRBJ1-2; 9 nucleotides match TRBD1. From germline, CDR1 is SGHAT and CDR2 FQNNGV. V was pared by 5 bases and J by 5 bases, with 9 bases of the junction left unmatched. The CDR3 is 15 amino acids. The CDR3 nucleotides read TGTGCCAGCAGCCTACTATCCGGGACAGGGTATGGCTACACCTTC. It yields the protein CASSLLSGTGYGYTF.

This chain joins TRBV4-2 and TRBJ2-2; 7 nucleotides align to TRBD2. The CDR3 length is 16 residues. Germline-derived CDR1 and CDR2 are LGHNA and YNFKEQ. V shed 4 bases and J 3 bases; nucleotides not matched to a gene: 8. This CDR3 reads CASSRGREGYTGELFF. Written as DNA, the CDR3 is TGTGCCAGCAGCCGGGGAAGGGAGGGGTACACCGGGGAGCTGTTTTTT.

Concerning this clone: At one end the junction does not follow the germline gene, possibly because of a read error. The DNA of the CDR3 is TGTGCTAGCAGCTTAAGGGCGGGGAACACCGGGGAGCTGTTTTTT. This sequence encodes CASSLRAGNTGELFF. The rearrangement uses TRBV7-7 and TRBJ2-2; the D gene is possibly TRBD2 (5 bases). CDR3 length: 15 amino acids. The germline V gene has CDR1 SSHAT and CDR2 FNYEAQ (reference sequence).

The chain has TRBV6-5 and TRBJ1-1, with D hard to call. The CDR3 loop spans 14 amino acids. Germline loops: CDR1 MNHEY, CDR2 SVGAGI. V lost 2 bases and J 1 base, leaving 8 bases between the germline ends. The CDR3 DNA sequence: TGTGCCAGCAGTTACACGAGAAAGAACACTGAAGCTTTCTTT. Amino acid sequence: CASSYTRKNTEAFF.

This chain uses TRBV7-9 with TRBJ2-2; 8 bases align to TRBD2. The germline V gene has CDR1 SEHNR and CDR2 FQNEAQ (reference sequence). The CDR3 runs to 16 residues. Trimming cost V 4 bases and J 6 bases; bases outside gene matches: 10. CDR3 sequence (DNA): TGTGCCAGCAGCTATGCGGGAGGAGTATCACCCGGGGAGCTGTTTTTT. It yields the protein CASSYAGGVSPGELFF.

The chain carries TRBV6-5 and TRBJ2-5; 7 bases are shared with TRBD1. In germline, CDR1 is MNHEY, CDR2 SVGAGI. The CDR3 length is 15 residues. Losses at the gene ends were 1 base for V and 0 bases for J; bases not matched to a gene: 2. The CDR3 DNA is TGTGCCAGCAGTTACTACGACAGGGACCAAGAGACCCAGTACTTC. Amino acid sequence: CASSYYDRDQETQYF.

The rearrangement uses TRBV7-3 and TRBJ2-7, with unresolved D. The CDR3 loop spans 11 amino acids. Looked up from germline, CDR1 is SGHTA and CDR2 is FQGTGA. V lost 5 bases and J 3 bases, leaving 5 bases between the germline ends. CDR3 sequence reads: CASSPGYEQYF. The DNA for the CDR3 is TGTGCCAGCAGCCCCGGCTACGAGCAGTACTTC.

This chain connects TRBV28 to TRBJ2-5, with 7 bases that match TRBD1. V was pared by 5 bases and J by 1 base, with 4 bases of the junction left unmatched. Germline assignment: CDR1 MDHEN and CDR2 SYDVKM. There are 14 residues in the CDR3. CDR3 bases: TGTGCCAGCAGTCCGCGGACAGGCCAAGAGACCCAGTACTTC. Translation gives CASSPRTGQETQYF.

The V gene is TRBV9, the J gene TRBJ2-7, with D maybe TRBD2 (8 bases). CDR1 SGDLS and CDR2 YYNGEE come from the germline V gene. V was pared by 4 bases and J by 3 bases, with 20 bases between. The CDR3 runs 16 residues. The CDR3: CASSPREGARGYEQYF. The CDR3 region has the DNA TGTGCCAGCAGCCCTCGGGAGGGGGCACGGGGCTACGAGCAGTACTTC.